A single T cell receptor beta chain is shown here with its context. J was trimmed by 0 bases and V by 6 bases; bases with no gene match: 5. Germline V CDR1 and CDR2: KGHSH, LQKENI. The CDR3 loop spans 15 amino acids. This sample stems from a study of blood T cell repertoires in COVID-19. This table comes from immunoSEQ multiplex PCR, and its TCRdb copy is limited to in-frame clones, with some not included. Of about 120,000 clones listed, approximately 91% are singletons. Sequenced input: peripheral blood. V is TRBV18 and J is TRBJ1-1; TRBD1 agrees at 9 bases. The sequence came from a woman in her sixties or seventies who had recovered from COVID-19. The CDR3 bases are TGTGCCAGCTCCCCGGGGACAGGGATGAACACTGAAGCTTTCTTT. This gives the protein CASSPGTGMNTEAFF.